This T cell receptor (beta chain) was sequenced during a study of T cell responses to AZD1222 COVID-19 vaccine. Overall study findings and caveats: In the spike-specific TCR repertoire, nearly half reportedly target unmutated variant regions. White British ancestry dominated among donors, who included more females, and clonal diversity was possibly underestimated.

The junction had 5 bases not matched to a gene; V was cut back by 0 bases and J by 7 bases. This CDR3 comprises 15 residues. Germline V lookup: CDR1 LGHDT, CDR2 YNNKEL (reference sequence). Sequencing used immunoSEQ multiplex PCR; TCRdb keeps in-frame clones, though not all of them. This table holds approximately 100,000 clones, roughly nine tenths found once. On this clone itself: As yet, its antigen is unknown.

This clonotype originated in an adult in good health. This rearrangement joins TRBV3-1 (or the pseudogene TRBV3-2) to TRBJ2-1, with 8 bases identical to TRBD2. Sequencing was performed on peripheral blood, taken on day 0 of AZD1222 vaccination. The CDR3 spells CASSQDFSGGNEQFF. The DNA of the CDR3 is TGTGCCAGCAGCCAAGATTTTTCGGGGGGGAATGAGCAGTTCTTC.